The sequence of this TCR beta chain was determined in a study of T-cell memory formation after mild COVID-19. Study in general: Most TCR clusters belonged to a single donor. Study results and limitations: In pre-infection memory, a portion of responding clones appeared, which suggested that cross-reactive memory joined. CD4/CD8 balance characterized clones contracting day 15 to 85, and CD4+ skew characterized later expanders.

V shed 4 bases, J shed 5 bases, and the junction held 5 bases outside the gene matches. The CDR3 totals 14 residues. Looked up from germline, CDR1 is SGHRS and CDR2 is YFSETQ. This clonotype was found a few times. Its matching antigen is unknown. A 5'RACE reaction primed in the constant segment made cDNA libraries of TCR alpha and TCR beta, and these carried sample barcodes and UMIs. In TCRdb, the 5' RACE reads were re-called with MiXCR into one record per CDR3 protein. The profile shows approximately 350,000 distinct CDR3 sequences, 13% to 15% of them singletons. V gene TRBV5-1 combines with J gene TRBJ2-5; 10 bases fit TRBD1. This sequence was found in a young man who had mild COVID-19 (a few samples of this study predate the infection). Cell type and time point are not known. Sequencing used PBMCs or a T cell subset sorted from them (not recorded which). CDR3 sequence: CASSRQGARETQYF. Written as DNA, the CDR3 is TGCGCCAGCAGCCGACAGGGGGCGCGGGAGACCCAGTACTTC. Complete variable domain (other parts from reference TRBV5-1 and TRBJ2-5): KAGVTQTPRYLIKTRGQQVTLSCSPISGHRSVSWYQQTPGQGLQFLFEYFSETQRNKGNFPGRFSGRQFSNSRSEMNVSTLELGDSALYLCASSRQGARETQYFGPGTRLLVL.